This TCR beta chain was captured in a study of blood T cell repertoires in COVID-19. On the study more broadly: From the United States, Italy and Spain came samples of acute and convalescent COVID-19.

In the source study's methods: Quantification of nucleated cells was approximated via reference gene primer amplification. Some clones are missing from TCRdb's copy, which holds only in-frame ones; the method was immunoSEQ multiplex PCR. The V and J calls and clone size are taken from that table; D and trimming were inferred from the DNA. Of approximately 260,000 clones listed, more than 70% were seen once; the top ten hold roughly 1.2%. Individuals aged about 18 to 90 years were recruited from about two dozen US areas. This sequence was found in a woman aged 40 to 55 with acute COVID-19. The sequencing sample was made of PBMCs or T cells enriched from blood (not recorded which).

The CDR3 protein is CATSRDSGYEQYF. The CDR3 DNA reads as TGTGCCACCAGCAGAGATTCCGGTTACGAGCAGTACTTC. The V gene is TRBV15, the J gene TRBJ2-7; D uncertain. Germline-derived CDR1 and CDR2 are LNHNV and YYDKDF (reference sequence). The CDR3 consists of 13 residues. V lost 0 bases to trimming and J lost 4 bases, with 7 bases between them.